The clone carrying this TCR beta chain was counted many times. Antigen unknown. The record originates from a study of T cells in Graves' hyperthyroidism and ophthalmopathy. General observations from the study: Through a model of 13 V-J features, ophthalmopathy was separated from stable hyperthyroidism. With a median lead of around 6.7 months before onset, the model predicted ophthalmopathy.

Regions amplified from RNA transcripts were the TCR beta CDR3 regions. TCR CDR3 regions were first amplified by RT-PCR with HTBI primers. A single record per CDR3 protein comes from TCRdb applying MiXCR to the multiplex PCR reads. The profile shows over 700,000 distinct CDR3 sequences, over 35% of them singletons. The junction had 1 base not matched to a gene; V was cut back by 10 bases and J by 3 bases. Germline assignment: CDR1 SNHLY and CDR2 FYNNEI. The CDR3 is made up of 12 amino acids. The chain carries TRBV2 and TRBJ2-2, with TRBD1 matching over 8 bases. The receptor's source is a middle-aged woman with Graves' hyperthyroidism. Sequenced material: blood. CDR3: CATQGDTGELFF. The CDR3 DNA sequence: TGTGCCACACAGGGGGACACCGGGGAGCTGTTTTTT.